The 20 T cell receptor beta chains below come from one sample, sequenced in a study of post-analysis software for immune sequencing data. The study's findings and limits: When patients were compared with controls, about 5 TRBV segments were more frequent, TRBV5-6, TRBV5-1 and TRBV20-1 among them.

These receptors' antigens are unknown. Unique molecular identifiers were built into the TCR beta cDNA libraries. TCRdb analysed the PCR reads with MiXCR anew, one entry per CDR3 protein. Of about 430,000 distinct CDR3 sequences detected, approximately 42% appear once; the ten largest clones hold less than 10%. The sample was blood. These receptors were obtained from a girl aged 2-9 years with multiple sclerosis.

Only a few counts were recorded for this clonotype. This sequence joins TRBV10-3 and TRBJ2-3, with a weak D call TRBD1 (5 bases). Per the germline V gene, CDR1 is ENHRY and CDR2 is SYGVKD. The CDR3 is 12 residues long. The V end lost 8 bases, the J end lost 2 bases, and 8 bases lay between the germline ends. This chain's CDR3 is CAISQVTDTQYF. DNA of the CDR3: TGTGCCATCTCACAGGTCACAGATACGCAGTATTTT.

This chain links TRBV29-1 with TRBJ2-7; TRBD2 matches 8 bases. CDR1 SQVTM and CDR2 ANQGSEA come from the germline V gene. V lost 0 bases and J lost 1; bases outside the gene matches: 5. The CDR3 has 15 residues. The CDR3: CSVEDQLAESYEQYF. The CDR3 DNA is TGCAGCGTTGAAGATCAACTAGCGGAATCCTACGAGCAGTACTTC.

This clonotype was seen a single time. The CDR3 reads CASSLARSEQFF. The CDR3 DNA follows: TGTGCCAGCAGCTTAGCTCGGAGTGAGCAGTTCTTC. The chain combines TRBV7-8 with TRBJ2-1; D unclear. Trimming took off 0 bases at V and 9 bases at J, with 6 bases between the two ends. CDR1 is SGHVS and CDR2 is FQNEAQ in the germline V gene. The CDR3 is made up of 12 amino acids.

There are a few counts of this clonotype. The rearrangement uses TRBV7-3 and TRBJ2-3, with TRBD1 matching over 8 bases. The CDR3 is 14 amino acids. CDR1 SGHTA and CDR2 FQGTGA come from the germline V gene. The V segment lost 0 bases and the J segment 5 bases; nucleotides outside the gene matches: 1. The CDR3 spells CASSLTQGEDTQYF. CDR3 bases: TGTGCCAGCAGCTTAACACAGGGGGAAGATACGCAGTATTTT. The full variable domain, in which reference TRBV7-3 and TRBJ2-3 provide the parts outside the CDR3, is GAGVSQTPSNKVTEKGKYVELRCDPISGHTALYWYRQSLGQGPEFLIYFQGTGAADDSGLPNDRFFAVRPEGSVSTLKIQRTERGDSAVYLCASSLTQGEDTQYFGPGTRLTVL.

In DNA, the CDR3 is TGCAGCCTCGGAAATGGGGGCCCCTTAACAATTAGCACAGATACGCAGTATTTT. It yields the protein CSLGNGGPLTISTDTQYF. V usage is TRBV29-1 and J usage is TRBJ2-3; D is perhaps TRBD1 (6 bases). Trimming removed 8 bases from V and 0 bases from J, with 27 bases in between. The CDR3 runs 18 residues. Germline CDR1 SQVTM, CDR2 ANQGSEA.

V is TRBV20-1 and J is TRBJ2-1; a weak D match, TRBD1 (5 bases). The CDR3 has 17 amino acids. The V end was cut by 6 bases, the J end by 0 bases, with 21 bases between. Germline CDR1 and CDR2: DFQATT and SNEGSKA (reference sequence). In nucleotides, the CDR3 is TGCAGTGCCGCGCGGAATCAGGGCCATCCCTCCTACAATGAGCAGTTCTTC. Its translation: CSAARNQGHPSYNEQFF.

This clonotype was counted at least ten times. The rearrangement uses TRBV6-5 and TRBJ2-7; TRBD1 matches 10 bases. In germline, CDR1 is MNHEY, CDR2 SVGAGI. CDR3 size: 15 residues. The V gene end was trimmed by 4 bases and the J gene end by 3 bases; junction bases not matched to a gene: 6. The CDR3 sequence: CASSSPGQGIYEQYF. In DNA, the CDR3 is TGTGCCAGCAGTTCGCCGGGACAGGGGATCTACGAGCAGTACTTC.

This clonotype has a handful of counts. This rearrangement joins TRBV20-1 to TRBJ2-1, with 8 bases fitting TRBD1. Per the germline V gene, CDR1 is DFQATT and CDR2 is SNEGSKA (reference sequence). This CDR3 has 13 amino acids. V lost 5 bases to trimming and J lost 3 bases; unmatched junction nucleotides: 3. The CDR3 bases are TGCAGTGCTTCAGGGGGCGGCTACAATGAGCAGTTCTTC. Protein product: CSASGGGYNEQFF.

In this sample, this clonotype turned up a few times. The chain is built from TRBV6-5 and TRBJ2-5; 12 bases are shared with TRBD2. The CDR3 extends over 19 amino acids. Trimming at V came to 0 bases and at J to 1 base, leaving 9 bases not matched to a gene. Germline V gene sequence: CDR1 MNHEY, CDR2 SVGAGI. DNA of the CDR3: TGTGCCAGCAGTTACTCTTCGGGACTAGCGGGCAGTTCCCAAGAGACCCAGTACTTC. Translated, it gives CASSYSSGLAGSSQETQYF.

The chain carries TRBV12-3 or TRBV12-4 and TRBJ2-7, with D unclear. The CDR3 is 13 residues long. Trimming removed 2 bases from V and 2 bases from J, with 7 bases in between. The CDR3, as DNA: TGTGCCAGCAGTTTACGGGTTACCTACGAGCAGTACTTC. This translates into CASSLRVTYEQYF.

V is TRBV15 and J is TRBJ1-2; D is perhaps TRBD1 (6 bases). CDR1 and CDR2 (germline): LNHNV, YYDKDF (reference sequence). The V end was cut by 1 base, the J end by 4 bases, with 19 bases between. CDR3 length: 17 residues. The DNA for the CDR3 is TGTGCCACCAGCAGAGCTCACCGCATGGACAGATTCTATGGCTACACCTTC. This translates into CATSRAHRMDRFYGYTF.

J is TRBJ1-6 and V is TRBV5-6; D is possibly TRBD1 (5 bases). Trimming took off 1 base at V and 7 bases at J, with 15 bases between the two ends. CDR3 length: 16 amino acids. CDR1 and CDR2 (germline): SGHDT, YYEEEE. The CDR3 here is CASSLLSFEGNSPLHF. As DNA, the CDR3 is TGTGCCAGCAGCTTGTTATCGTTCGAGGGGAATTCACCCCTCCACTTT.

This rearrangement joins TRBV13 to TRBJ2-5; possible D gene TRBD2, 6 bases. This CDR3 comprises 14 residues. Germline CDR1 and CDR2: PRHDT and FYEKMQ (reference sequence). Trimming took off 0 bases at V and 8 bases at J, with 13 bases between the two ends. The CDR3 region is CASSLGGLSGTQYF. CDR3 DNA: TGTGCCAGCAGCTTAGGGGGACTCTCTGGAACCCAGTACTTC.

The chain carries TRBV9 and TRBJ2-7; D is possibly TRBD1 or TRBD2 (5 bases each). Germline-derived CDR1 and CDR2 are SGDLS and YYNGEE. V dropped 6 bases and J dropped 5 bases, with 18 bases sitting between them. The CDR3 is made up of 14 amino acids. The DNA of the CDR3 is TGTGCCAGCAACTCCCCATGGGGGAAGAACGAGCAGTACTTC. It specifies CASNSPWGKNEQYF. Variable domain in full (rest from reference TRBV9 and TRBJ2-7): DSGVTQTPKHLITATGQRVTLRCSPRSGDLSVYWYQQSLDQGLQFLIQYYNGEERAKGNILERFSAQQFPDLHSELNLSSLELGDSALYFCASNSPWGKNEQYFGPGTRLTVT.

This clonotype turned up a few times. This chain uses TRBV28 with TRBJ2-6; unclear D gene. Trimming cost V 5 bases and J 0 bases, with 14 bases left between them. The CDR3 is 17 residues long. The germline CDR1 and CDR2 sequences are MDHEN and SYDVKM. The CDR3 DNA reads TGTGCCAGCAGTAAACTGTCCCCGGCCTCTGGGGCCAACGTCCTGACTTTC. It codes for CASSKLSPASGANVLTF.

This chain joins TRBV20-1 and TRBJ2-5, with 10 bases lining up with TRBD1. In germline, CDR1 is DFQATT, CDR2 SNEGSKA (reference sequence). This CDR3 has 17 residues. Unmatched junction bases numbered 23, after V lost 5 bases and J lost 11 bases. The CDR3 coding sequence is TGCAGTGCTCCTGGGAGGCCCCGGGACAGGGGTTCGAATGAGCAGTACTTC. Translated, it gives CSAPGRPRDRGSNEQYF.

There are a few counts of this clonotype. This chain connects TRBV29-1 to TRBJ2-5, with 10 bases fitting TRBD2. CDR3 length equals 15 residues. Germline values: CDR1 SQVTM, CDR2 ANQGSEA. V lost 8 bases, J lost 2 bases, and 11 bases stayed unmatched. For the CDR3, the DNA is TGCAGCTTGATCAAAGCGGGGGGGGTTCAAGAGACCCAGTACTTC. Translating gives CSLIKAGGVQETQYF.

The gene calls are TRBV7-6 and TRBJ1-4; tentatively, D is TRBD1 (5 bases). The CDR3 covers 14 residues. Trimming took 4 bases from V and 8 from J, leaving 14 bases between them. The germline V gene encodes CDR1 SGHVS and CDR2 FNYEAQ. The CDR3 DNA reads as TGTGCCAGCAGCTCGCGAGGGACGAAAGAAAAACTGTTTTTT. Encoded protein: CASSSRGTKEKLFF.

The genes are TRBV6-5 and TRBJ2-7, with TRBD2 as a possible D gene (5 bases). Germline V lookup: CDR1 MNHEY, CDR2 SVGAGI. The CDR3 runs to 15 residues. V lost 5 bases and J 2 bases, leaving 16 bases between the germline ends. DNA of the CDR3: TGTGCCAGCAGTCTAAATCAGAGGGCAACCTACGAGCAGTACTTC. Protein: CASSLNQRATYEQYF.

This chain joins TRBV10-3 and TRBJ1-4, with D uncertain. Trimming stripped 6 bases from V and 4 bases from J, with 12 bases between. This CDR3 contains 14 residues. Germline V gene data show CDR1 as ENHRY and CDR2 as SYGVKD. The CDR3 here is CAISPGEINEKLFF. The CDR3 nucleotides are TGTGCCATCAGCCCAGGAGAGATTAATGAAAAACTGTTTTTT.